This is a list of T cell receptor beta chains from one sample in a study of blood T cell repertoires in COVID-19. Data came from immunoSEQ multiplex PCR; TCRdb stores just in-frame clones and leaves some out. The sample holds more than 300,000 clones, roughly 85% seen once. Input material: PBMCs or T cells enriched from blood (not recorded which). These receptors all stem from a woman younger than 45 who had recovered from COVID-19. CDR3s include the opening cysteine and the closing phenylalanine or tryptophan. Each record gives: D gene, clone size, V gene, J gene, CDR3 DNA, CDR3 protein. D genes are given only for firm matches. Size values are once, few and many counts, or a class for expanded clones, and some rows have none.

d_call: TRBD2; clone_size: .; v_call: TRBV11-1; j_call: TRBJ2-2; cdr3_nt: TGTGCCAGCAGCCCCCACACTAGCGGGGGCACCGGGGAGCTGTTTTTT; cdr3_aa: CASSPHTSGGTGELFF
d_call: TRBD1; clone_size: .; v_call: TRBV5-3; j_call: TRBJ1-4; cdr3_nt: TGTGCCAGAAGCTTGGCCGCCGGGACAGGGGGTAGGGTAACTAATGAAAAACTGTTTTTT; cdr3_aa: CARSLAAGTGGRVTNEKLFF
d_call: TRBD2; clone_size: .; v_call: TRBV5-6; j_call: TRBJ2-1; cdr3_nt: TGTGCCAGCAGCTTGGGTGGCGGGGGGGCCGATGAGCAGTTCTTC; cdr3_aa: CASSLGGGGADEQFF
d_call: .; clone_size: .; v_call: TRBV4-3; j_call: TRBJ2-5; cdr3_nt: TGCGCCAGCAGCCCCACGAGGATGTCTCAAGAGACCCAGTACTTC; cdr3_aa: CASSPTRMSQETQYF
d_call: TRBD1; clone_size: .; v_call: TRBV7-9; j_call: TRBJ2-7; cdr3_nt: TGTGCCAGCAGGGGTCCCGGGACAGGGGCCGAGCAGTACTTC; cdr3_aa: CASRGPGTGAEQYF
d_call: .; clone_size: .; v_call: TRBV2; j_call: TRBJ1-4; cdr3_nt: TGTGCCAGCACCGGACAGATACAAAATGAAAAACTGTTTTTT; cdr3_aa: CASTGQIQNEKLFF
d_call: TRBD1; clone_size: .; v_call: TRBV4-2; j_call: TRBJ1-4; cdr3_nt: TGTGCCAGCAGCAACTCCCGGGACAGCGATGAAAAACTGTTTTTT; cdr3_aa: CASSNSRDSDEKLFF
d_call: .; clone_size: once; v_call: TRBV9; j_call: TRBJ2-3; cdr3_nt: TGTGCCAGCAGCGAACTCCCCACAGATACGCAGTATTTT; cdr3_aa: CASSELPTDTQYF
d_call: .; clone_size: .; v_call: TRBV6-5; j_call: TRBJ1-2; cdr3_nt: TGTGCCAGCAGTTACGGGGGGTATGGCTACACCTTC; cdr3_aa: CASSYGGYGYTF
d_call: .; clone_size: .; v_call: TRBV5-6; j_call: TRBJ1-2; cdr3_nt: TGTGCCAGCAGCTTGGAACAGGTTTATAACTATGGCTACACCTTC; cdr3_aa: CASSLEQVYNYGYTF
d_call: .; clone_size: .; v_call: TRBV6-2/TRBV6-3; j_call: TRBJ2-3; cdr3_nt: TGTGCCAGCAGTTACTCGGCTAGCCCAGATACGCAGTATTTT; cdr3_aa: CASSYSASPDTQYF
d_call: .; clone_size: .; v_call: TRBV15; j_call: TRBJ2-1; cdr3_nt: TGTGCCACCAGCAGAGAACTACGGGATTCCTACAATGAGCAGTTCTTC; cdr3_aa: CATSRELRDSYNEQFF
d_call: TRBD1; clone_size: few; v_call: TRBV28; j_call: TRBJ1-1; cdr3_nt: TGTGCCAGCAGTTTTCCGGCAGGGGGTAAGGGTGAAGCTTTCTTT; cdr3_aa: CASSFPAGGKGEAFF
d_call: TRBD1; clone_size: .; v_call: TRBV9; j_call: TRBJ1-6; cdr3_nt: TGTGCCAGCAGCGGACAGACGGGGACAGGGGCAGGGAGCTCCTATAATTCACCCCTCCACTTT; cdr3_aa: CASSGQTGTGAGSSYNSPLHF
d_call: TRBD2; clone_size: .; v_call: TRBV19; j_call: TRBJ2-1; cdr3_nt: TGTGCCAGTAGAAAAACCCCGGGACTAGACAACAATGAGCAGTTCTTC; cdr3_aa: CASRKTPGLDNNEQFF
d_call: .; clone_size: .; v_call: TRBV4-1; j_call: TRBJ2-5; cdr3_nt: TGCGCCAGCAGCTCCCGACCCGATCCGGGACTTGGGGGTGAGACCCAGTACTTC; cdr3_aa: CASSSRPDPGLGGETQYF
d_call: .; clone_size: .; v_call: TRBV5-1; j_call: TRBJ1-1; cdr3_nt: TGCGCCAGCAGCCCCTTCGACACGGACACTGAAGCTTTCTTT; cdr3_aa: CASSPFDTDTEAFF
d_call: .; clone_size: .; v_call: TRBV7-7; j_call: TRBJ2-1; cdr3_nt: TGTGCTAGCAGCTCCGGGATCAACAATGAGCAGTTCTTC; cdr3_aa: CASSSGINNEQFF
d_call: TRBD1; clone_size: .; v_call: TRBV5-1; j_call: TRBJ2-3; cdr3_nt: TGCGCCAGCAGCTTATTGGGACAGAGCACAGATACGCAGTATTTT; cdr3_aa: CASSLLGQSTDTQYF
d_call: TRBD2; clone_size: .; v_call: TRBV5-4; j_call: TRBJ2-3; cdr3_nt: TGTGCCAGCAGCCCGCGGGGGGGCCCGGGCACAGATACGCAGTATTTT; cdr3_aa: CASSPRGGPGTDTQYF
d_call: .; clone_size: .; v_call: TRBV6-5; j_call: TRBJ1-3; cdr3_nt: TGTGCCAGCAGTCGGGACTCGAGCTCTGGAAACACCATATATTTT; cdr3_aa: CASSRDSSSGNTIYF
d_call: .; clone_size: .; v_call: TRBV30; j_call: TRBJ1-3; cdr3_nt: TGTGCCTGGAGTAGAGACACCCGCTCTGGAAACACCATATATTTT; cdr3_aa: CAWSRDTRSGNTIYF
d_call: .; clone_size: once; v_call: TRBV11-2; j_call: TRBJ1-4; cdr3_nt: TGTGCCAGCAGCCCCTGGCAGGTCTCAGAAAAACTGTTTTTT; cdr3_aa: CASSPWQVSEKLFF
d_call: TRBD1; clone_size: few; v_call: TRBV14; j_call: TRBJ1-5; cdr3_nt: TGTGCCAGCAGCCAACAGGGGGGCCAGCCCCAGCATTTT; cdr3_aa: CASSQQGGQPQHF
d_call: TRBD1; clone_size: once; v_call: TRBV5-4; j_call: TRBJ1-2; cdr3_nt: TGTGCCAGCAGCCCACAGGGGGCTAACTATGGCTACACCTTC; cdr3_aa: CASSPQGANYGYTF
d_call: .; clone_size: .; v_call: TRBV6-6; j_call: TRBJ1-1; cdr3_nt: TGTGCCAGCAGTAAGCTAGGGGCAACTGAAGCTTTCTTT; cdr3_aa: CASSKLGATEAFF
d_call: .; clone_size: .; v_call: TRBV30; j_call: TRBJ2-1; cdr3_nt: TGTGCCTGGAGCGGGGATCCCAATGAGCAGTTCTTC; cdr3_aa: CAWSGDPNEQFF
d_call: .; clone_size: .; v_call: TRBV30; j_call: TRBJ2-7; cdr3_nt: TGTGCCTGGAGTGTACGGCGGGGTTCTGACGAGCAGTACTTC; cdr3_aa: CAWSVRRGSDEQYF
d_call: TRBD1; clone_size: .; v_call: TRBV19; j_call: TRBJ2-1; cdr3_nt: TGTGCCAGTAGTATCGGGGGACAGGGGGCGTTTGAGCAGTTCTTC; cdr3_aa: CASSIGGQGAFEQFF
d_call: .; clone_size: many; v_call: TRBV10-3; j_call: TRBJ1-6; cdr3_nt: TGTGCCATCAGTGAGCCGGACGGGAGTTCACCCCTCCACTTT; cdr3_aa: CAISEPDGSSPLHF
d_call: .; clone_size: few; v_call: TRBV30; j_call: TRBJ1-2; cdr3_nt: TGTGCCTGGAGTGTACGGCTTTCTCGGGTCAACCCAGATGGCTACACCTTC; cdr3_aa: CAWSVRLSRVNPDGYTF
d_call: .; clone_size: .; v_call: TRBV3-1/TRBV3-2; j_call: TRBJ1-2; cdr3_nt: TGTGCCAGCAGCCAAGAGACAGGTTGGGGCTACACCTTC; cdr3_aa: CASSQETGWGYTF
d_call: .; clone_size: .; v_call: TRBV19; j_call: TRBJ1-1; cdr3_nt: TGTGCCACCAACGACCCCAGGGGATCTAAGGCTGAAGCTTTCTTT; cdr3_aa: CATNDPRGSKAEAFF
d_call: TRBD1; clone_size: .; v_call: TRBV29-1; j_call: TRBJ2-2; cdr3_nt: TGCAGCGTTTTGACAGGGGCCACCGGGGAGCTGTTTTTT; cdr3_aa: CSVLTGATGELFF
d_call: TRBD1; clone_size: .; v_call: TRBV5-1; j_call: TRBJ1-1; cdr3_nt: TGCGCCAGCAGCGCGACAGGGGGTAACACTGAAGCTTTCTTT; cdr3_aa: CASSATGGNTEAFF
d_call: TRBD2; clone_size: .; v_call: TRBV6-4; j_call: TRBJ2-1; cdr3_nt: TGTGCCAGCAGTGCGACTAGCGGGGGCCCACTCAGTGAGCAGTTCTTC; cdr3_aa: CASSATSGGPLSEQFF
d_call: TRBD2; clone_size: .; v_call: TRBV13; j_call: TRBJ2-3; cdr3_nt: TGTGCCAGCAGCGTAGGGACTAGCCCAAGGAGGCATACGCAGTATTTT; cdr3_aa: CASSVGTSPRRHTQYF
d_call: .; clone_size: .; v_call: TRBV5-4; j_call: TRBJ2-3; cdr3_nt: TGTGCCAGCAGCTTGGACAGGTTCACAGATACGCAGTATTTT; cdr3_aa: CASSLDRFTDTQYF
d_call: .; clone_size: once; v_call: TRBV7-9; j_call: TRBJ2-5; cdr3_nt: TGTGCCAGCAGCCTAGAAGCGGCGGGGCAAGAGACCCAGTACTTC; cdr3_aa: CASSLEAAGQETQYF
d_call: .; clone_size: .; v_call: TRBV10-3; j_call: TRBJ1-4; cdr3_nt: TGTGCCATCAGTGTGAAGGGGTGGGAAAAACTGTTTTTT; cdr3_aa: CAISVKGWEKLFF
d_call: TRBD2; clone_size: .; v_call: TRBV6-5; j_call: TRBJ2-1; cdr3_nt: TGTGCCAGCATTCGCGGGGGACCCTACAATGAGCAGTTCTTC; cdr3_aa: CASIRGGPYNEQFF
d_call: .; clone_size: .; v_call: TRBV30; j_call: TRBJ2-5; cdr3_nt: TGTGCCTGGAGTGTACGGGGGGCTCCCCCCCGAGAGACCCAGTACTTC; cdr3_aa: CAWSVRGAPPRETQYF